Shown below are 5 T cell receptor beta chains from a single sample sequenced in a study of radiotherapy plus CTLA-4 blockade in lung cancer. Clones were sequenced by immunoSEQ multiplex PCR, and TCRdb holds only the in-frame ones, with some missing. The sample records tens of thousands of clones, roughly 83% being singletons. The specimen was peripheral blood, collected from a patient treated with radiotherapy plus ipilimumab. Source of these receptors: a human donor with non-small cell lung cancer who had a complete response to radiotherapy plus ipilimumab.

This clone was seen once. This chain connects TRBV7-9 to TRBJ2-2; 8 nucleotides align to TRBD2. V lost 8 bases and J lost 0; bases outside the gene matches: 5. Per the germline V gene, CDR1 is SEHNR and CDR2 is FQNEAQ (reference sequence). The CDR3 runs 15 residues. CDR3: CASAGGPSNTGELFF. CDR3 DNA sequence: TGTGCCAGCGCGGGGGGCCCCTCGAACACCGGGGAGCTGTTTTTT. The full variable domain, rest sourced from reference TRBV7-9 and TRBJ2-2, is DTGVSQNPRHKITKRGQNVTFRCDPISEHNRLYWYRQTLGQGPEFLTYFQNEAQLEKSRLLSDRFSAERPKGSFSTLEIQRTEQGDSAMYLCASAGGPSNTGELFFGEGSRLTVL.

The rearrangement links TRBV7-9 to TRBJ1-4; no firm D call. Trimming stripped 1 base from V and 8 bases from J, with 11 bases between. CDR1 is SEHNR and CDR2 is FQNEAQ in the germline V gene (reference sequence). The CDR3 has 14 amino acids. The CDR3 sequence is CASSLGPGEEKLFF. Here the CDR3 DNA reads TGTGCCAGCAGCTTAGGCCCGGGAGAGGAAAAACTGTTTTTT.

This chain links TRBV19 with TRBJ1-5; D unclear. Trimming took off 7 bases at V and 0 bases at J, with 13 bases between the two ends. The CDR3 totals 15 residues. The germline CDR1 and CDR2 sequences are LNHDA and SQIVND (reference sequence). CDR3 residues: CASKGGLLSNQPQHF. DNA of the CDR3: TGTGCCAGTAAAGGCGGACTCCTTAGCAATCAGCCCCAGCATTTT.

The chain recombines TRBV2 with TRBJ1-2; D possibly corresponds to TRBD1 (6 bases). The CDR3 totals 14 residues. Trimming shortened V by 3 bases and J by 5 bases, and 13 bases separated the two germline ends. CDR1 SNHLY and CDR2 FYNNEI come from the germline V gene. The CDR3 protein is CASSETGTTYGYTF. The CDR3 nucleotides read TGTGCCAGCAGTGAGACCGGGACAACTTATGGCTACACCTTC.

As regards this clone: This sample includes further DNA sequences coding for the same CDR3. The genes are TRBV5-6 and TRBJ2-7, with 10 bases that match TRBD1. This CDR3 has 18 amino acids. Germline V lookup: CDR1 SGHDT, CDR2 YYEEEE. Trimming removed 0 bases from V and 5 bases from J; junction bases left unmatched: 14. CDR3 sequence reads: CASSLVRTGGLAMHEQYF. CDR3 coding DNA: TGTGCCAGCAGCTTGGTGAGGACAGGGGGTTTAGCGATGCACGAGCAGTACTTC.